The 2 T cell receptor beta chains below come from one sample, sequenced in a study of blood T cell repertoires in COVID-19. Using immunoSEQ multiplex PCR, the repertoire was profiled, and TCRdb retains in-frame clones only, with some absent. The sample carries 170,000 or so clones, 65% to 90% recorded once. What was sequenced was peripheral blood. Receptor source: a human donor in a cohort sampled during active COVID-19.

The CDR3 sequence: CASSLHLRPGSATEAFF. The CDR3 coding sequence is TGTGCCAGCAGCCTCCACTTAAGGCCAGGGTCGGCCACTGAAGCTTTCTTT. V gene TRBV5-5 combines with J gene TRBJ1-1; weak D call: TRBD1 (5 bases). The length of the CDR3 is 17 residues. Deletions cut 4 bases from V and 4 bases from J, with 23 bases between. From germline, CDR1 is SGHKS and CDR2 YYEKEE (reference sequence).

This chain links TRBV6-5 with TRBJ1-5; D remains unclear. CDR1 MNHEY and CDR2 SVGAGI come from the germline V gene. There are 14 residues in the CDR3. V lost 4 bases and J 1 base, leaving 8 bases between the germline ends. The CDR3 loop reads CASSSSRSNQPQHF. The DNA of the CDR3 is TGTGCCAGCAGTTCATCCCGGAGCAATCAGCCCCAGCATTTT.